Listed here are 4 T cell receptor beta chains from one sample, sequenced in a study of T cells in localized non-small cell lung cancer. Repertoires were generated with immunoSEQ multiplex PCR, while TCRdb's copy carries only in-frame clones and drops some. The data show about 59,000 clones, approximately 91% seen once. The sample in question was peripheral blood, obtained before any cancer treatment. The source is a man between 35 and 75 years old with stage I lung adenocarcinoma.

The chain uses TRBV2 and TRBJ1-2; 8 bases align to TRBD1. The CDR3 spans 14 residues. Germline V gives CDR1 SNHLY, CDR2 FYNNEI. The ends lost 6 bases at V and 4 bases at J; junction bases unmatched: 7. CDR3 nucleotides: TGTGCCAGCAGAGCGGACAGGGAAATCTATGGCTACACCTTC. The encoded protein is CASRADREIYGYTF.

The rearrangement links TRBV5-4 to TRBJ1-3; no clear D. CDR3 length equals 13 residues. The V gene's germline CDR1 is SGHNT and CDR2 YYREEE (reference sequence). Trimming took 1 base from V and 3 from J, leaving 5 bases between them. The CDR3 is CASSLIGGNTIYF. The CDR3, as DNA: TGTGCCAGCAGCTTGATAGGTGGAAACACCATATATTTT.

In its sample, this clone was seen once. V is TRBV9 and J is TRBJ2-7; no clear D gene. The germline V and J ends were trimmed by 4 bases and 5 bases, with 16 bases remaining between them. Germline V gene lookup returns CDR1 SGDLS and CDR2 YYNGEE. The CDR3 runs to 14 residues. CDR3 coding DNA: TGTGCCAGCAGCCCCCGGCACCCGACGGACGAGCAGTACTTC. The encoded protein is CASSPRHPTDEQYF.

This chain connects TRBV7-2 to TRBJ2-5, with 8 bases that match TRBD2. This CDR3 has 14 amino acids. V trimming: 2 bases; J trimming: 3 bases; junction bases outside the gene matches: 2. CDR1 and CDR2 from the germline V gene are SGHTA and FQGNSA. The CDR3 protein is CASSLYGREETQYF. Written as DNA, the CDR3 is TGTGCCAGCAGCTTATACGGGAGGGAAGAGACCCAGTACTTC.